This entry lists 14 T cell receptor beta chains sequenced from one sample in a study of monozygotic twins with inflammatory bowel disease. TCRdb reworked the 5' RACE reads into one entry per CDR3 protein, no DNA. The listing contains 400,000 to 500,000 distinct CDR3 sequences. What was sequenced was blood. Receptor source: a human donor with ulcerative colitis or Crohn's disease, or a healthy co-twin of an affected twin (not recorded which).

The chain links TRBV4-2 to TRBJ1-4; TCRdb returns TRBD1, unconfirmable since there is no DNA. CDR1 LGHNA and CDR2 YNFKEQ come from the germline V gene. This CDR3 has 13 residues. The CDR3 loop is CASSPGGLRKLFF.

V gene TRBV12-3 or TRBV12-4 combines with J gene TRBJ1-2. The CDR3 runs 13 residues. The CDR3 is CASSLEGNYGYTF.

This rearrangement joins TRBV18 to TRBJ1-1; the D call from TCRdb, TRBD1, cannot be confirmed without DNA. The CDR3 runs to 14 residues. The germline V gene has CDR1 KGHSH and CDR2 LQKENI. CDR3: CASSRQGAGTEAFF.

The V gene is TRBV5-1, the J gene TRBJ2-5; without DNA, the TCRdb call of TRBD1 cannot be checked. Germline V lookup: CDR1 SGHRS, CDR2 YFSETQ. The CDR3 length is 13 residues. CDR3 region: CASSPGGLETQYF.

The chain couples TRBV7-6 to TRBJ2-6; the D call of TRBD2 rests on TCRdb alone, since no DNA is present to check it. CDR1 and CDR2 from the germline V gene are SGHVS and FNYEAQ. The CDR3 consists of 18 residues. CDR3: CASSLASGGSSGANVLTF.

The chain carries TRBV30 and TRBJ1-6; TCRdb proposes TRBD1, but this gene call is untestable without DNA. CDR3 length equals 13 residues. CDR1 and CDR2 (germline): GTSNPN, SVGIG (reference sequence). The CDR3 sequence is CAYGAGDPSPLHF.

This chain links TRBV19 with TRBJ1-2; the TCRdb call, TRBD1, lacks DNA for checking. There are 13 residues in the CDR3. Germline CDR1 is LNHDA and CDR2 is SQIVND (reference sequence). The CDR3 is CASSNQGYYGYTF.

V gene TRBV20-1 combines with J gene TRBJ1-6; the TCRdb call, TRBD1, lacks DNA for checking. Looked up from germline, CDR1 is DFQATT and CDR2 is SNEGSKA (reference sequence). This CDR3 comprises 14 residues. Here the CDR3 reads CSARIISGASPLHF.

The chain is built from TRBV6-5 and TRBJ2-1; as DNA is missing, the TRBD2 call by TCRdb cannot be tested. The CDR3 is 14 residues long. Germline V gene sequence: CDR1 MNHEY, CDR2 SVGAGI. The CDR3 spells CASGYSALNNEQFF.

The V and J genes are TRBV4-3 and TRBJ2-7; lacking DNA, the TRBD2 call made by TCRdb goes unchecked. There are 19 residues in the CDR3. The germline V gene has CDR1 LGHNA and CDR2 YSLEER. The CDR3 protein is CASSQAGASRRPSSYEQYF.

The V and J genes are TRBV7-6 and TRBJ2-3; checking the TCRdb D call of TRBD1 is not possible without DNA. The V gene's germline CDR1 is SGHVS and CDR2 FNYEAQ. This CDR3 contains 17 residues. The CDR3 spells CASSPRSGQGGTDTQYF.

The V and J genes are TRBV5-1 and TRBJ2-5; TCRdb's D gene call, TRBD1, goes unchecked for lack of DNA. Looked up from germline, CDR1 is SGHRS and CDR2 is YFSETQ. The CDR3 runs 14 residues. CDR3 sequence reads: CASRRQDNQETQYF.

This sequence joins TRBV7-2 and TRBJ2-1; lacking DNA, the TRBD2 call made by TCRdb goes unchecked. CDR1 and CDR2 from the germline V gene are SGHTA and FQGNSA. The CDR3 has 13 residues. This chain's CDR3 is CASSLARGARQFF.

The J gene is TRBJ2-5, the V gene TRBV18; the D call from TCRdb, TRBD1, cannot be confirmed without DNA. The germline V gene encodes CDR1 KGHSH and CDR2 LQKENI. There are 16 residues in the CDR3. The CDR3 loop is CASSPLAGDLQETQYF.